This T cell receptor (beta chain) originates from a study of cytomegalovirus exposure and HLA in healthy donors. Study-level information: Out of 180 million or so T cells, an earlier analysis found 117 million unique TCR beta sequences in total. General study findings and limits: The authors judged a highly shared variant cluster likely a sequencing artifact.

In regard to this clone: Its antigen is unknown.

V lost 4 bases and J lost 8, with 18 bases in between. The CDR3 contains 14 residues. Germline lookup yields CDR1 MRHNA and CDR2 SNTAGT. The PCR used 60 Vbeta and 13 Jbeta primers. Data came from immunoSEQ multiplex PCR; TCRdb stores just in-frame clones and leaves some out. Of about 140,000 clones detected, 80% appear once; the ten largest clones hold 2% to 2.5%. This chain joins TRBV6-4 and TRBJ2-7; D is possibly TRBD1 (6 bases). The sequenced sample consisted of PBMCs. This receptor was identified in a man aged 45 to 65 in good health and CMV-seronegative. The CDR3 coding sequence is TGTGCCAGCAGTGCCTACCCAGGGGCCTTGAAGCAGTACTTC. Encoded protein: CASSAYPGALKQYF.